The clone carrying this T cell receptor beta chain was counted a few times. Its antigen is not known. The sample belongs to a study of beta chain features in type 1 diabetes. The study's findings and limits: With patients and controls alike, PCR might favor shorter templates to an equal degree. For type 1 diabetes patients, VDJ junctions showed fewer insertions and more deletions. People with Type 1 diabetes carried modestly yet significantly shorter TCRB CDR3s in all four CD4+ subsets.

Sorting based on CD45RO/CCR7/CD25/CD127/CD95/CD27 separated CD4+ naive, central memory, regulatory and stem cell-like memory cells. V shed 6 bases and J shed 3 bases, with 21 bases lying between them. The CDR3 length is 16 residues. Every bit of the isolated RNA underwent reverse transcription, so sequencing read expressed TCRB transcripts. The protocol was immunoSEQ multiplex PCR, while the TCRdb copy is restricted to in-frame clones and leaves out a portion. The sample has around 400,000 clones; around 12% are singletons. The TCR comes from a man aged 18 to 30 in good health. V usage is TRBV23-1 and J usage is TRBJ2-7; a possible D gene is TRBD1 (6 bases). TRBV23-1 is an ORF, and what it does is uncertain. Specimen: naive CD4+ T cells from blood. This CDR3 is CASSSFTPGVIYEQYF. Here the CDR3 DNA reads TGCGCCAGCAGCTCATTCACTCCAGGGGTAATCTACGAGCAGTACTTC.